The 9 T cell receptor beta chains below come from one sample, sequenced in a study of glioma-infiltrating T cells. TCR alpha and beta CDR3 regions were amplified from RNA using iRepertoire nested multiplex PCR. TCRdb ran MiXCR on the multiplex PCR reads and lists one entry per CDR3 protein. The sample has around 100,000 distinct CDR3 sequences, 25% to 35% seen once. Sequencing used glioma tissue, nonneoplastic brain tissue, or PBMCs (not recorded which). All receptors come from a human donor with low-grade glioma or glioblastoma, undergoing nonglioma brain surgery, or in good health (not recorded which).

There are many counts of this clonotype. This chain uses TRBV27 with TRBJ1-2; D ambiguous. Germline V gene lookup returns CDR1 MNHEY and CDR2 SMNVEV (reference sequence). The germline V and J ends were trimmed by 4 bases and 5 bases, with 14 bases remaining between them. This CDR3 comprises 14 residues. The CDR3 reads CASSSDARLYGYTF. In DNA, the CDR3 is TGTGCCAGCAGTTCCGACGCTCGGTTATATGGCTACACCTTC.

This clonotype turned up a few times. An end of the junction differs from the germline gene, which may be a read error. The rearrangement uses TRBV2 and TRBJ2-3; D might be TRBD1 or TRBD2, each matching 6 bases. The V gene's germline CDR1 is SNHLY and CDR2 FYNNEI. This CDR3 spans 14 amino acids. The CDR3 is CASDKGGIADTLYF. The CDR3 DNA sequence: TGTGCCAGCGACAAAGGGGGGATCGCAGATACGCTGTATTTT.

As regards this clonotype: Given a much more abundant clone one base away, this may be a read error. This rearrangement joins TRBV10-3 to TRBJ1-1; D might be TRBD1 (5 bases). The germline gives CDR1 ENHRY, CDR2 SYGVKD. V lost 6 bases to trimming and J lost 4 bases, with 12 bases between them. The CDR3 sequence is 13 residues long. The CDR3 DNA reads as TGTGCCATCAGGGCAGGGCTGGGCACTGAAGCTTTCTTT. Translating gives CAIRAGLGTEAFF.

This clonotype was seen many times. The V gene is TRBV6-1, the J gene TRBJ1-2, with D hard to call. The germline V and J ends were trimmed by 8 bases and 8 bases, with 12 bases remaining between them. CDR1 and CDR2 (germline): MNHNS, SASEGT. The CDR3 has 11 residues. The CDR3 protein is CASLAIGGYTF. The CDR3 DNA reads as TGTGCCAGCCTTGCTATAGGCGGCTACACCTTC.

The CDR3 region is CASSERILLSYEQYF. CDR3 coding DNA: TGTGCCAGCAGTGAACGCATACTCCTATCCTACGAGCAGTACTTC. The chain couples TRBV2 to TRBJ2-7; D is unresolved. The CDR3 sequence is 15 residues long. V was shortened by 2 bases and J by 1 base, with 12 bases between the two germline ends. CDR1 is SNHLY, CDR2 FYNNEI, per germline.

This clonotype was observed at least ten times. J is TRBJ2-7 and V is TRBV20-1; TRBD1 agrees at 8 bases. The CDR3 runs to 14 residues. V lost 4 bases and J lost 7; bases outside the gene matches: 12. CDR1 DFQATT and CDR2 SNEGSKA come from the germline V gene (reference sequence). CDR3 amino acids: CSATPGQALEEQYF. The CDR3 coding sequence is TGCAGTGCTACGCCGGGACAGGCTCTAGAGGAGCAGTACTTC.

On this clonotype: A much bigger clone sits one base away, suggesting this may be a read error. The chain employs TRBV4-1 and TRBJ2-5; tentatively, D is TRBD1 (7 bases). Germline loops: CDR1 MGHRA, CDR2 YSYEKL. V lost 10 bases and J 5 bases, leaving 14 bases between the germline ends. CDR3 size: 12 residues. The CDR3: CAIQGGNETQYF. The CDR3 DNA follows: TGCGCCATCCAGGGGGGAAATGAGACCCAGTACTTC.

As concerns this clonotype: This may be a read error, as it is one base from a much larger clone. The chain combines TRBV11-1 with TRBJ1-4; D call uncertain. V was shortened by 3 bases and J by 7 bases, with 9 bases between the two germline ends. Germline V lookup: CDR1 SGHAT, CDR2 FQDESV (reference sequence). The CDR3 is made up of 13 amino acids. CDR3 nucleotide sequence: TGTGCCAGCAGCTTCGGACGCAGTGAAAAACTGTTTTTT. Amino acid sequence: CASSFGRSEKLFF. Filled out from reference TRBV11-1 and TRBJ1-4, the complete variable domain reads EAEVAQSPRYKITEKSQAVAFWCDPISGHATLYWYRQILGQGPELLVQFQDESVVDDSQLPKDRFSAERLKGVDSTLKIQPAELGDSAMYLCASSFGRSEKLFFGSGTQLSVL.

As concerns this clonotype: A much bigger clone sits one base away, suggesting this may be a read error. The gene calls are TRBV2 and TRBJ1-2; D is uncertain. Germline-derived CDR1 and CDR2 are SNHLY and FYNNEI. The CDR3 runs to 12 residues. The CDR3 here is CAGSRVGVGYTF. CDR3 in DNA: TGTGCCGGCAGTCGCGTCGGAGTTGGCTACACCTTC.